This is a list of T cell receptor beta chains from one sample in a study of blood T cell repertoires in COVID-19. Libraries were prepared by immunoSEQ multiplex PCR; TCRdb keeps only in-frame clonotypes and omits some of them. The sample has roughly 290,000 clones, more than 75% seen once. Source material: peripheral blood. The receptors were gathered from a woman under 40 who had recovered from COVID-19. CDR3s include the opening cysteine and the closing phenylalanine or tryptophan. The D gene is left open where the match is weak. The size entry is marked missing in some rows and otherwise reads once, few, many or a size class.

NA	TRBV30	NA	TRBJ1-3	CAWSVVPGSGNTIYF	TGTGCCTGGAGTGTAGTCCCAGGGTCTGGAAACACCATATATTTT
NA	TRBV18	NA	TRBJ2-5	CASSLGLVETQYF	TGTGCCAGCTCACTCGGACTGGTGGAGACCCAGTACTTC
few	TRBV4-1	NA	TRBJ2-7	CASSITGIGTYEQYF	TGCGCCAGCAGCATTACAGGTATAGGGACCTACGAGCAGTACTTC
NA	TRBV30	NA	TRBJ2-2	CASVLPASWTGELFF	TGTGCTTCGGTCCTGCCCGCTAGCTGGACCGGGGAGCTGTTTTTT
NA	TRBV28	NA	TRBJ2-7	CASSSLKGSYEQYF	TGTGCCAGCAGTTCACTTAAAGGGAGCTACGAGCAGTACTTC
NA	TRBV29-1	NA	TRBJ2-7	CSFLVGTAGEQYF	TGCAGCTTCCTGGTTGGGACTGCGGGGGAGCAGTACTTC
NA	TRBV6-2/TRBV6-3	NA	TRBJ2-2	CASSYMAGNSNTGELFF	TGTGCCAGCAGTTACATGGCAGGGAACTCGAACACCGGGGAGCTGTTTTTT
NA	TRBV5-1	NA	TRBJ1-1	CASSLGQRGEAFF	TGCGCCAGCAGCTTAGGACAAAGAGGTGAAGCTTTCTTT
NA	TRBV27	NA	TRBJ2-1	CASSPRGFNEQFF	TGTGCCAGCAGTCCCCGGGGGTTCAATGAGCAGTTCTTC
NA	TRBV5-6	NA	TRBJ1-1	CASSLAPTSNTEAFF	TGTGCCAGCAGCTTGGCCCCGACTTCGAACACTGAAGCTTTCTTT
NA	TRBV4-2	NA	TRBJ2-2	CASSQDPRAGELFF	TGTGCCAGCAGCCAAGATCCTCGGGCCGGGGAGCTGTTTTTT
NA	TRBV5-8	NA	TRBJ1-2	CASSLQGDGRGYTF	TGTGCCAGCAGCTTACAGGGTGATGGTCGTGGCTACACCTTC
NA	TRBV19	NA	TRBJ2-1	CASRGTTDYNEQFF	TGTGCCAGTAGGGGGACAACGGACTACAATGAGCAGTTCTTC
NA	TRBV6-6	TRBD2	TRBJ2-1	CASSYGLANEQFF	TGTGCCAGCAGTTACGGACTAGCCAATGAGCAGTTCTTC
NA	TRBV5-1	NA	TRBJ2-2	CASSPRDKPLGTGELFF	TGCGCCAGCAGCCCTAGGGACAAACCCCTTGGGACCGGGGAGCTGTTTTTT
few	TRBV19	NA	TRBJ1-1	CASSIVPKPADTEAFF	TGTGCCAGTAGTATAGTCCCTAAGCCGGCGGACACTGAAGCTTTCTTT
NA	TRBV19	NA	TRBJ1-5	CASSSLSNQPQHF	TGTGCCAGTAGTTCCCTTAGCAATCAGCCCCAGCATTTT
NA	TRBV14	NA	TRBJ2-1	CASSRLGNSYNEQFF	TGTGCCAGCAGTCGACTAGGGAACTCCTACAATGAGCAGTTCTTC
NA	TRBV7-8	TRBD1	TRBJ1-2	CASSSLPSTGGGYGYTF	TGTGCCAGCAGCTCCTTACCTTCGACAGGGGGCGGCTATGGCTACACCTTC
NA	TRBV3-1/TRBV3-2	NA	TRBJ2-1	CASSQGDIYNEQFF	TGTGCCAGCAGCCAAGGGGACATCTACAATGAGCAGTTCTTC
NA	TRBV6-6	NA	TRBJ1-5	CASSRDNQPQHF	TGTGCCAGCAGCAGGGACAATCAGCCCCAGCATTTT
NA	TRBV27	TRBD2	TRBJ2-7	CASSSFPTVAGGAYEQYF	TGTGCCAGCAGTTCCTTCCCTACAGTAGCGGGGGGTGCTTACGAGCAGTACTTC
NA	TRBV11-3	NA	TRBJ1-1	CASSPGSQREIVF	TGTGCCAGCAGCCCAGGGTCCCAGCGAGAGATTGTCTTT
NA	TRBV7-7	TRBD2	TRBJ2-5	CASSLDGGEGETQYF	TGTGCTAGCAGCTTAGACGGCGGGGAGGGAGAGACCCAGTACTTC
once	TRBV9	NA	TRBJ1-1	CASSVAPGGTEAFF	TGTGCCAGCAGCGTAGCTCCGGGAGGGACTGAAGCTTTCTTT
NA	TRBV7-7	NA	TRBJ2-1	CASSTYPRGIEWGEQFF	TGTGCTAGCAGCACCTACCCGCGGGGCATCGAGTGGGGTGAGCAGTTCTTC
NA	TRBV7-2	TRBD1	TRBJ2-7	CASSLGGTGQLSQQYF	TGTGCCAGCAGCTTGGGGGGGACAGGGCAGCTTTCCCAGCAGTACTTC
NA	TRBV28	NA	TRBJ2-1	CASSPPRAGSNEQFF	TGTGCCAGCAGTCCCCCCAGGGCGGGATCCAATGAGCAGTTCTTC
NA	TRBV3-1/TRBV3-2	TRBD2	TRBJ2-1	CATSSGRARGEQFF	TGTGCCACCTCTAGCGGGAGGGCCAGGGGGGAGCAGTTCTTC
once	TRBV11-2	NA	TRBJ2-7	CASSSPFSVSTYEQYF	TGTGCCAGCAGCTCACCCTTCAGCGTTTCTACCTACGAGCAGTACTTC
few	TRBV12-3/TRBV12-4	NA	TRBJ1-1	CASSFSGNTEAFF	TGTGCCAGCAGCTTCTCGGGGAACACTGAAGCTTTCTTT
few	TRBV3-1/TRBV3-2	NA	TRBJ2-5	CASSQVTAALEETQYF	TGTGCCAGCAGCCAAGTAACAGCGGCGCTGGAAGAGACCCAGTACTTC
NA	TRBV19	TRBD1	TRBJ2-6	CASSIGQGISGANVLTF	TGTGCCAGTAGTATAGGACAGGGGATCTCTGGGGCCAACGTCCTGACTTTC
NA	TRBV3-1/TRBV3-2	NA	TRBJ2-4	CASSAGRKNIQYF	TGTGCCAGCAGCGCCGGTCGCAAAAACATTCAGTACTTC
NA	TRBV10-2	TRBD1	TRBJ1-2	CASSENRGGGYTF	TGCGCCAGCAGTGAGAACAGGGGCGGAGGCTACACCTTC
NA	TRBV4-1	TRBD1	TRBJ2-4	CASSLGQGGGKNIQYF	TGCGCCAGCAGCCTGGGACAGGGGGGCGGGAAAAACATTCAGTACTTC